The sequence of this T cell receptor beta chain was determined in a study of shared clonotypes between healthy human individuals. Whole-study context: Per donor, CD8 memory used one plate, CD8 naive used two, CD4 memory used three and CD4 naive used three.

Assay used: immunoSEQ multiplex PCR; TCRdb lists only in-frame clones, some missing. The sample contains about 610,000 clones, 97% of which appear only once. Germline V gene lookup returns CDR1 SEHNR and CDR2 FQNEAQ (reference sequence). This CDR3 has 14 amino acids. The germline V and J ends were trimmed by 5 bases and 3 bases, with 14 bases remaining between them. Into CD45RA+ naive and CD45RA-negative memory subsets, the CD4+ cells were split. The receptor comes from a woman aged 25 to 39 in good health. V usage is TRBV7-9 and J usage is TRBJ2-7; maybe TRBD1 (6 bases). The sequenced material came from naive CD4+ T cells sorted from blood. The subset here: CD45RA+ positively selected. CDR3 sequence (DNA): TGTGCCAGCAGCCCCGAAGGACAGAGCTACGAGCAGTACTTC. It codes for CASSPEGQSYEQYF.